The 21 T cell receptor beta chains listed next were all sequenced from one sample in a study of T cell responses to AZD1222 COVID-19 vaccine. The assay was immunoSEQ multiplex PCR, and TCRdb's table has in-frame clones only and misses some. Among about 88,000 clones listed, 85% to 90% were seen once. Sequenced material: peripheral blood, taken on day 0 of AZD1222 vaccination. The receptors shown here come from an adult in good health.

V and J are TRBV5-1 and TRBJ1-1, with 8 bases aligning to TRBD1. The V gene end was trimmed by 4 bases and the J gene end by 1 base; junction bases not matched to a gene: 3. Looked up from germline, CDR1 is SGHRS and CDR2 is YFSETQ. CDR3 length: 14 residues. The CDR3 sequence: CASSTGTGNTEAFF. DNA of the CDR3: TGCGCCAGCAGCACCGGGACAGGGAACACTGAAGCTTTCTTT.

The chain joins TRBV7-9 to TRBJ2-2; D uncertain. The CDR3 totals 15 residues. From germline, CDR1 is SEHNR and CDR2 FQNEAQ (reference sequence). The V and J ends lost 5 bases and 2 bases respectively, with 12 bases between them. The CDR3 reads CASSPRRANTGELFF. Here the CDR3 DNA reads TGTGCCAGCAGCCCCCGACGGGCTAACACCGGGGAGCTGTTTTTT.

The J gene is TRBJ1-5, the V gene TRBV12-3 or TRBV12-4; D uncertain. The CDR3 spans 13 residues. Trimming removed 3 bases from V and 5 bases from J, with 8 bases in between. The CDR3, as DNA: TGTGCCAGCAGTTTCTTAAGGGATCAGCCCCAGCATTTT. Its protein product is CASSFLRDQPQHF.

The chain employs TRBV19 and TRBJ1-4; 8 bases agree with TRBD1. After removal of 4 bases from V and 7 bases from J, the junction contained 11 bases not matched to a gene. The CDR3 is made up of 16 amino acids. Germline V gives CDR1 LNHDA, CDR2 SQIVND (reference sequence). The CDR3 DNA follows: TGTGCCAGTAGTACCGGCCGAGGACAGGGTAGTGAAAAACTGTTTTTT. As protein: CASSTGRGQGSEKLFF. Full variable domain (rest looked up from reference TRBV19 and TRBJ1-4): DGGITQSPKYLFRKEGQNVTLSCEQNLNHDAMYWYRQDPGQGLRLIYYSQIVNDFQKGDIAEGYSVSREKKESFPLTVTSAQKNPTAFYLCASSTGRGQGSEKLFFGSGTQLSVL.

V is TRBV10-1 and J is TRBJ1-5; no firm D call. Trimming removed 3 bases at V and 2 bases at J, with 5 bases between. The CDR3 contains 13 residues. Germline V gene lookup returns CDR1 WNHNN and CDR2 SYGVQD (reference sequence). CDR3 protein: CASSDSGNQPQHF. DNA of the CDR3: TGCGCCAGCAGTGACAGCGGCAATCAGCCCCAGCATTTT.

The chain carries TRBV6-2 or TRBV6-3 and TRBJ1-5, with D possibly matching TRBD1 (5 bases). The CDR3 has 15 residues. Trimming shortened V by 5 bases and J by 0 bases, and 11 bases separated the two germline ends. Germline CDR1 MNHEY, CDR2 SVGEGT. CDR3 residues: CASSPGTVSNQPQHF. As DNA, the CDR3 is TGTGCCAGCAGTCCCGGGACGGTTAGCAATCAGCCCCAGCATTTT.

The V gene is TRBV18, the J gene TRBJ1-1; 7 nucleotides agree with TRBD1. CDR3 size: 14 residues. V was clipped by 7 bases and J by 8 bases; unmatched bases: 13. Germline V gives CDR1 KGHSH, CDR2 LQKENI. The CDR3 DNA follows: TGTGCCAGCTTACCCGGGTACCGGGACAGAGAAGCTTTCTTT. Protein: CASLPGYRDREAFF.

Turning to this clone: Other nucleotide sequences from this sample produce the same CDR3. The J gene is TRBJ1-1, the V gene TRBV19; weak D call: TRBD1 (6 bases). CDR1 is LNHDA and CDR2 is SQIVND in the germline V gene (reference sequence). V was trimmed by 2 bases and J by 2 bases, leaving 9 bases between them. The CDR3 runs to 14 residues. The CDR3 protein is CASSIRTVNTEAFF. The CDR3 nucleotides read TGTGCCAGTAGTATAAGGACAGTTAACACTGAAGCTTTCTTT. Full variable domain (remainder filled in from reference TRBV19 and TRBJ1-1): DGGITQSPKYLFRKEGQNVTLSCEQNLNHDAMYWYRQDPGQGLRLIYYSQIVNDFQKGDIAEGYSVSREKKESFPLTVTSAQKNPTAFYLCASSIRTVNTEAFFGQGTRLTVV.

The CDR3 sequence is CASSQDMGPAPGAQYF. The CDR3 coding sequence is TGCGCCAGCAGCCAAGATATGGGACCTGCCCCGGGGGCCCAGTACTTC. V and J are TRBV4-3 and TRBJ2-5; D perhaps matches TRBD2 (6 bases). The CDR3 is 16 residues long. V lost 0 bases and J lost 9, with 20 bases in between. Per the germline V gene, CDR1 is LGHNA and CDR2 is YSLEER.

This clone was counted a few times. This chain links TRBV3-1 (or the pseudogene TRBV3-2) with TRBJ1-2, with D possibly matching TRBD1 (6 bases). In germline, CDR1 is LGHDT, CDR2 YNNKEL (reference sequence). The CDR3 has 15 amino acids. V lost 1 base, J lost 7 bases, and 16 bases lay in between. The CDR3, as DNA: TGTGCCAGCAGCCAAGTGGCAATAAGGGGGGGTGGCTACACCTTC. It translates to CASSQVAIRGGGYTF.

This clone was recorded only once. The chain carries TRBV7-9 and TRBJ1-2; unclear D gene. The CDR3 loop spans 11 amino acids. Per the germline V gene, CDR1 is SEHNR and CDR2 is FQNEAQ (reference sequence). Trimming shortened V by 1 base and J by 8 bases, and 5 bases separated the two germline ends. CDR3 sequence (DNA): TGTGCCAGCAGCTTAGACTTAGGCTACACCTTC. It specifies CASSLDLGYTF.

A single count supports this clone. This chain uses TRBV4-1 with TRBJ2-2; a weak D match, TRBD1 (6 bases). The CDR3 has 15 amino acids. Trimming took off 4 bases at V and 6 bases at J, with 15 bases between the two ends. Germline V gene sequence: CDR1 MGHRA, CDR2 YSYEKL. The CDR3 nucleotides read TGCGCCAGCAGCCGTGGACAGATCTTCGCCGGGGAGCTGTTTTTT. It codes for CASSRGQIFAGELFF.

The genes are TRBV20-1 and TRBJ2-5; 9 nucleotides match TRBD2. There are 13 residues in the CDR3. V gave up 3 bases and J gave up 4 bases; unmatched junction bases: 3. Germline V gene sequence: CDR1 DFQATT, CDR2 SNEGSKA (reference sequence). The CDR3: CSASVSGGETQYF. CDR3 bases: TGCAGTGCTAGTGTTAGCGGGGGAGAGACCCAGTACTTC.

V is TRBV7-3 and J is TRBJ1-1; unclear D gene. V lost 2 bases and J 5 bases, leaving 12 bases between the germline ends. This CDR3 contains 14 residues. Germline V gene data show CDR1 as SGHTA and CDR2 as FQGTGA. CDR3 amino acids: CASSLLGSGTEAFF. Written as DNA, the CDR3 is TGTGCCAGCAGCTTATTGGGTAGCGGGACTGAAGCTTTCTTT.

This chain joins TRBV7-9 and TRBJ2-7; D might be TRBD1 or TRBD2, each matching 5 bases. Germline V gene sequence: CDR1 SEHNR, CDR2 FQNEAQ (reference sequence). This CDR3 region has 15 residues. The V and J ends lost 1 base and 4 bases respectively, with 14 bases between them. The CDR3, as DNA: TGTGCCAGCAGCTTAGGGGGGTTGGGGCTTTACGAGCAGTACTTC. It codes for CASSLGGLGLYEQYF. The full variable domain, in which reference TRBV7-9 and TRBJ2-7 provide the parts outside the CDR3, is DTGVSQNPRHKITKRGQNVTFRCDPISEHNRLYWYRQTLGQGPEFLTYFQNEAQLEKSRLLSDRFSAERPKGSFSTLEIQRTEQGDSAMYLCASSLGGLGLYEQYFGPGTRLTVT.

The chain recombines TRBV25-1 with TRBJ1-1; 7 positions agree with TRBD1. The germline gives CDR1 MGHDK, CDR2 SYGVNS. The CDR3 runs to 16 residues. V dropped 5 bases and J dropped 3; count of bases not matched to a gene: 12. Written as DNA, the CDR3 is TGTGCCAGCAGTCCGAAGACAGGGAGTATCGACACTGAAGCTTTCTTT. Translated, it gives CASSPKTGSIDTEAFF.

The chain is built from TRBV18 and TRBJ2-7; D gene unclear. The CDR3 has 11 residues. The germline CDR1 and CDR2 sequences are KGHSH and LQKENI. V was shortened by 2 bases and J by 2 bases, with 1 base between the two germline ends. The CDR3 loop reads CASSPTYEQYF. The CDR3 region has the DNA TGTGCCAGCTCACCAACCTACGAGCAGTACTTC. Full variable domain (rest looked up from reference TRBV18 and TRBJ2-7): NAGVMQNPRHLVRRRGQEARLRCSPMKGHSHVYWYRQLPEEGLKFMVYLQKENIIDESGMPKERFSAEFPKEGPSILRIQQVVRGDSAAYFCASSPTYEQYFGPGTRLTVT.

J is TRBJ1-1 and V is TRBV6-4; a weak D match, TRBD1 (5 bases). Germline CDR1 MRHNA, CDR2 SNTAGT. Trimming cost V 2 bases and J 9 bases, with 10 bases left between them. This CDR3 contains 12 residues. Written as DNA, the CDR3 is TGTGCCAGCAGTGACCGGCAGGGAAAAGCTTTCTTT. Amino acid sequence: CASSDRQGKAFF.

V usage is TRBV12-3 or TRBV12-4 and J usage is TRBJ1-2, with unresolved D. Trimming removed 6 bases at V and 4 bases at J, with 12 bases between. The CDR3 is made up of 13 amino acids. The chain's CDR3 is CASSQDGFYGYTF. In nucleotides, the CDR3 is TGTGCCAGCAGCCAGGACGGATTCTATGGCTACACCTTC.

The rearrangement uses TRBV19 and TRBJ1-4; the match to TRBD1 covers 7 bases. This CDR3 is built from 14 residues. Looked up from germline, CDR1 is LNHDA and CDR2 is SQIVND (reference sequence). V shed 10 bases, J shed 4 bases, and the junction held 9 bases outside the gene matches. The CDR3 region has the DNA TGTGCCACGGGACCGGGACAGCGTAATGAAAAACTGTTTTTT. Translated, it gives CATGPGQRNEKLFF.

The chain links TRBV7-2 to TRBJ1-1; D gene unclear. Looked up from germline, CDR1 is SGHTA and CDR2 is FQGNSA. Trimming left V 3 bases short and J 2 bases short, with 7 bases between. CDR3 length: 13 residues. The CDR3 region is CASSFGSNTEAFF. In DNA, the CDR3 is TGTGCCAGCAGCTTCGGCAGCAACACTGAAGCTTTCTTT.